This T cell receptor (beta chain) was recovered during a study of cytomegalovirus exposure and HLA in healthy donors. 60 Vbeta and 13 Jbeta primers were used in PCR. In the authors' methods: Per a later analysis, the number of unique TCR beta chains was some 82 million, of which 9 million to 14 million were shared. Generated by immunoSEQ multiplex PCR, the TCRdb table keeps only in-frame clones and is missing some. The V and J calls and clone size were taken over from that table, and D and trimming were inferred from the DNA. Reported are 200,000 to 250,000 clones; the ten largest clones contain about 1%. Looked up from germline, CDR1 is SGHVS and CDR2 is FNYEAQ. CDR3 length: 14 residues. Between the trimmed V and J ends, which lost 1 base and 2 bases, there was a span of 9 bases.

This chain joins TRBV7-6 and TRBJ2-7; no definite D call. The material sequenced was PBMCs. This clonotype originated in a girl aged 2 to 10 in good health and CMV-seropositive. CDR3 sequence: CASSLGAFTYEQYF. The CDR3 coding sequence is TGTGCCAGCAGCTTAGGGGCTTTTACCTACGAGCAGTACTTC.